A single TCR beta chain is shown here with its context. The antigen is undetermined. The CDR3 totals 16 residues. Trimming took 3 bases from V and 7 from J, leaving 18 bases between them. The germline CDR1 and CDR2 sequences are SGHAT and FQNNGV. These data originate in a study of cytomegalovirus exposure and HLA in healthy donors. Study-wide results and limits: The finding came from a later analysis; first-cohort TCR clusters tended to co-occur in the 95 to 150 validation repertoires. It was approximately 170 TCR beta chains that were listed as cytomegalovirus-associated.

TCRdb keeps only in-frame clones here, not all; method: immunoSEQ multiplex PCR. The sample lists 110,000 to 150,000 clones, just over 85% seen once, with 7% to 9% in the top ten. It was the roughly 110-subject validation cohort, separate from the roughly 700-subject first cohort, to which the donors belonged. The sequence was collected from a woman aged 18-29 years in good health and CMV-seropositive. Sample: PBMCs. V is TRBV11-2 and J is TRBJ2-2; a possible D gene is TRBD1 (7 bases). The CDR3 spells CASSFGGGGFGGELFF. For the CDR3, the DNA is TGTGCCAGCAGCTTTGGAGGGGGCGGTTTTGGCGGGGAGCTGTTTTTT.